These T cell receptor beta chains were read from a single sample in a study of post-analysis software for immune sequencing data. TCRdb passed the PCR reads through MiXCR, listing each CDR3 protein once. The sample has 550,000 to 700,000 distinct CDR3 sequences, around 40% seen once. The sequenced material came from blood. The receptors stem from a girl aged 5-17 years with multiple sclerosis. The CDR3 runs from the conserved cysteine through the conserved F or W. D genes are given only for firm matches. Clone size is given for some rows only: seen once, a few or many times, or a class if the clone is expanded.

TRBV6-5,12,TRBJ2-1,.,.,TGTGCCAGCAGCCACGAGGACAATGAGCAGTTCTTC,CASSHEDNEQFF
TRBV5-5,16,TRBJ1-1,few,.,TGTGCCAGCAGTTTGTTGATGGGACTATGGAACACTGAAGCTTTCTTT,CASSLLMGLWNTEAFF
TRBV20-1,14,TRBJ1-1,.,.,TGCAGTGCTAGTACGGGGACGGTGAACACTGAAGCTTTCTTT,CSASTGTVNTEAFF
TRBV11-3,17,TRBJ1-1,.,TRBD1,TGTGCCAGCAGCTTAGTAGGAACCGGGACAGGGGTAACTGAAGCTTTCTTT,CASSLVGTGTGVTEAFF
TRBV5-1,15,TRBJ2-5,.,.,TGCGCCAGCAGCTGGGTCCTAGCGAGCGAGGAGACCCAGTACTTC,CASSWVLASEETQYF
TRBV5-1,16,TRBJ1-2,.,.,TGCGCCAGCAGCTTAAGACCCAAGAGGGGTAACTATGGCTACACCTTC,CASSLRPKRGNYGYTF
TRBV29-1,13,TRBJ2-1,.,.,TGCAGCGCTAGGGGGGGGCCTCAAGAGACCCAGTTCTTC,CSARGGPQETQFF
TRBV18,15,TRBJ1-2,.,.,TGTGCCAGCTCACCACGGGCGGAAGCTAACTATGACTACACCTTC,CASSPRAEANYDYTF
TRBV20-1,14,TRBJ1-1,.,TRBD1,TGCAGTGTTCGTACAGGGGTAATGAACACTGAAGCTTTCTTT,CSVRTGVMNTEAFF
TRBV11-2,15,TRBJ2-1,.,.,TGTGCCAGCACTCGTAGCGCGAGCTCCTACAATGAGCAGTTCTTC,CASTRSASSYNEQFF
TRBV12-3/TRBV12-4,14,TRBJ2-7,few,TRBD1,TGTGCCAGCAGAAAAGGACAGGGGCACTACGAGCAGTACTTC,CASRKGQGHYEQYF
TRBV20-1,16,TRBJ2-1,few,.,TGCAGTGCTAGAGTATGGCCCAGGCCGTTAAACAATGAGCAGTTCTTC,CSARVWPRPLNNEQFF
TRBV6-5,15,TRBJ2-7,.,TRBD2,TGTGCCAGCAGTTACACCGGGACTAGAACCTACGAGCAGTACTTC,CASSYTGTRTYEQYF
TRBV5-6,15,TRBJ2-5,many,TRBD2,TGTGCCAGCAGCTTGGGACTAGCGGGAGGTGAGACCCAGTACTTC,CASSLGLAGGETQYF
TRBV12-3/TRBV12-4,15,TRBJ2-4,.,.,TGTGCCAGCAGTCCCGACAGGACCACCAAAAACATTCAGTACTTC,CASSPDRTTKNIQYF
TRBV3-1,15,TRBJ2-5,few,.,TGTGCCAGCAGCCAAATCCGGGACATACTGTGGACCCAGTACTTC,CASSQIRDILWTQYF
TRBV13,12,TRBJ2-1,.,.,TGTGCCAGCAGCTTACCCAGACACAGGCAGTTCTTC,CASSLPRHRQFF
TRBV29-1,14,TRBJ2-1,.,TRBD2,TGCAGCGCTTTAGCGGGGAGCTCCTACAATGAGCGGTTCTTC,CSALAGSSYNERFF
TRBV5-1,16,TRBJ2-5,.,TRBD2,TGCGCCAGCAGCTTGATCACCGGGGGGGCCGGCGAGACCCAGTACTTC,CASSLITGGAGETQYF
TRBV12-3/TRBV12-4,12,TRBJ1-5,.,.,TGTGCCAGCAGCCAGGGGCTTCAGCCCCAGCATTTT,CASSQGLQPQHF
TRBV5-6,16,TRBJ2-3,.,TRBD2,TGTGCCAGCAGTTCTAGCGGGAGGGCCAGGACAGATACGCAGTATTTT,CASSSSGRARTDTQYF
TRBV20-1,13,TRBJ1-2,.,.,TGCAGTGCTAGCACAGGGCAGATTTATGGCTACACCTTC,CSASTGQIYGYTF
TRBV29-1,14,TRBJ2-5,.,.,TGCGGCGCTGTGATTCTAGCGCCCCAAGAGACCCAGTACTTC,CGAVILAPQETQYF
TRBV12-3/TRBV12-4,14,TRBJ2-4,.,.,TGTGCCAGCAGTTGGGGGTTGGGCAAAAACATTCAGTACTTC,CASSWGLGKNIQYF
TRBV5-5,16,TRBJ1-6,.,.,TGTGCCAGCAGCTTGTCACCGAACTCCTATAATTCACCCCTCCACTTT,CASSLSPNSYNSPLHF
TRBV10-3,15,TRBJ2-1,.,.,TGTGCCATCAGGCCCTTCGGGATCTCAATCAATGAGCAGTTCTTC,CAIRPFGISINEQFF
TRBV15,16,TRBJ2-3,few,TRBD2,TGTGCTACCAGCAGAGGCTTGAGCGGGGAGACAGATACGCAGTATTTT,CATSRGLSGETDTQYF
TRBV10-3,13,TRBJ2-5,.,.,TGTGCCATCAAGACTTCAGCGATGGAGACCCAGTACTTC,CAIKTSAMETQYF
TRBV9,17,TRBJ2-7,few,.,TGTGCCAGCAGCGTATCCACGGGTGGTAGCGGCTCCTACGAGCAGTACTTC,CASSVSTGGSGSYEQYF
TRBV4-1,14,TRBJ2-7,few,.,TGCGCCAGCAGCCATGGGGGGACGAGCTACGAGCAGTACTTC,CASSHGGTSYEQYF
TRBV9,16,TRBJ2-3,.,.,TGTGCCAGCAGCATAGGATTGGCAGTTAGCACAGATACGCAGTATTTT,CASSIGLAVSTDTQYF
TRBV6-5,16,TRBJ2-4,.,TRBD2,TGTGCCAGCAGTCACCTTAGCGGGACGGCCAAAAACATTCAGTACTTC,CASSHLSGTAKNIQYF
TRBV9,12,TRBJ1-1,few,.,TGTGCCAGCAGCCTCCCTGGGTCTGAAGCTTTCTTT,CASSLPGSEAFF
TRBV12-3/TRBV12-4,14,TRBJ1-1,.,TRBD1,TGTGCCAGCAGTTCCAGGGGGATGAACACTGAAGCTTTCTTT,CASSSRGMNTEAFF
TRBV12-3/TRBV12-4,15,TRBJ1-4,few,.,TGTGCCAGCAGTTCCCGGGAATTAGGAGGTGAAAAACTGTTTTTT,CASSSRELGGEKLFF
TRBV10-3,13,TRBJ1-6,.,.,TGTGCCATCGGGGCAGGAATCAATTCACCCCTCCACTTT,CAIGAGINSPLHF
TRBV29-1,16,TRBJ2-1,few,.,TGCAGCGCCCCGGGCCGACAGGTTAGCTCCTACAATGAGCAGTTCTTC,CSAPGRQVSSYNEQFF
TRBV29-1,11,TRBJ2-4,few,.,TGCAGCGTTGACGAGGCGGGGCGGCAGTACTTC,CSVDEAGRQYF
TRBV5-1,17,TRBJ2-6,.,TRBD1,TGCGCCAGCGCGATCGGCCTACAGGGGGCTGGGGCCAACGTCCTGACTTTC,CASAIGLQGAGANVLTF
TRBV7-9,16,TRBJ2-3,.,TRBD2,TGTGCCAGCAGCTTAAAGCGGGGGGGAGTCACAGATACGCAGTATTTT,CASSLKRGGVTDTQYF
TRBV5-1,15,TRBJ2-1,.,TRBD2,TGCGCCAGCAGCTCTCGGGGGGGCGTCTACAATGAGCAGTTCTTC,CASSSRGGVYNEQFF
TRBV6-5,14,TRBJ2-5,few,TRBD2,TGTGCCAGCAGCCAGATGACTAGCGAGGAGACCCAGTACTTC,CASSQMTSEETQYF
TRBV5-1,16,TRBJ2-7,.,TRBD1,TGCGCCAGCAGCTTGCCCGCGGACAGGGATTTCTACGAGCAGTACTTC,CASSLPADRDFYEQYF
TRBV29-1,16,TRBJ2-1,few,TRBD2,TGCAGCGTTGAACAGCTAGCGGGCTACTCCTACAATGAGCAGTTCTTC,CSVEQLAGYSYNEQFF
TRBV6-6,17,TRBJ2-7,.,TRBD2,TGTGCCAGCAGTTACTCCGGGCTAGCGGGTCGTAACAATGAGCAGTACTTC,CASSYSGLAGRNNEQYF
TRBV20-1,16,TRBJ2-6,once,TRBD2,TGCAGTGTTTCAGGACTAGCGGGCTCTGGGGCCAACGTCCTGACTTTC,CSVSGLAGSGANVLTF
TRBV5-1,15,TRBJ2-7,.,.,TGCGCCAGCACCACGGACAGGGAGGGATTCTACGAGCAGTACTTC,CASTTDREGFYEQYF
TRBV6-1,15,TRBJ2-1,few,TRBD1,TGTGCCAGCAGAGGACAGGGGGCGAATCGAAATGAGCAGTTCTTC,CASRGQGANRNEQFF
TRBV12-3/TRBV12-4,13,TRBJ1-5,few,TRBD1,TGTGCCAGCAGTCGACAGGGAATTCAGCCCCAGCATTTT,CASSRQGIQPQHF